The 27 T cell receptor beta chains below were found in one sample sequenced in a study of shared clonotypes between healthy human individuals. Sequencing was performed with immunoSEQ multiplex PCR; in TCRdb, only in-frame clones are kept and a portion is missing. The data show about 2.4 million clones, approximately 94% seen once. The sequencing input was naive CD4+ T cells from PBMCs. Subset in this sample: CD45RA+ positively selected. The receptors stem from a young man in good health. Some clones in this sample may be carry-over from other donors' samples.

The J gene is TRBJ1-5, the V gene TRBV27; D ambiguous. This CDR3 has 13 residues. V lost 4 bases and J lost 3, with 7 bases in between. The germline CDR1 and CDR2 sequences are MNHEY and SMNVEV (reference sequence). The chain's CDR3 is CASSYRTNQPQHF. The CDR3 region has the DNA TGTGCCAGCAGTTACCGTACCAATCAGCCCCAGCATTTT.

The CDR3 nucleotides read TGTGCCAGCAGAGGGCCGGGACGGAACACTGAAGCTTTCTTT. Translated, it gives CASRGPGRNTEAFF. The genes are TRBV25-1 and TRBJ1-1, with D tentatively TRBD1 (5 bases). The CDR3 is 14 amino acids. V dropped 6 bases and J dropped 1 base, with 12 bases sitting between them. The V gene's germline CDR1 is MGHDK and CDR2 SYGVNS.

The V and J genes are TRBV10-3 and TRBJ2-7; perhaps D is TRBD1 or TRBD2 (5 bases each). V was pared by 8 bases and J by 0 bases, with 17 bases between. CDR3 length: 15 amino acids. Per germline, CDR1 ENHRY and CDR2 SYGVKD. CDR3 sequence reads: CAIGPRDAGSYEQYF. DNA of the CDR3: TGTGCCATCGGCCCCCGGGACGCCGGCTCCTACGAGCAGTACTTC.

This chain connects TRBV30 to TRBJ1-3; D remains unclear. The germline V and J ends were trimmed by 3 bases and 4 bases, with 16 bases remaining between them. The CDR3 sequence is 15 residues long. CDR1 and CDR2 (germline): GTSNPN, SVGIG (reference sequence). The CDR3 here is CAWSGHGQLGNTIYF. The CDR3 bases are TGTGCCTGGAGCGGTCACGGCCAGTTGGGAAACACCATATATTTT.

V and J are TRBV2 and TRBJ2-7; D might be TRBD1 (5 bases). From germline, CDR1 is SNHLY and CDR2 FYNNEI. The CDR3 sequence is 12 residues long. With 10 bases removed from V and 6 bases from J, the gap between germline ends came to 16 bases. This chain's CDR3 is CATPLGQGEQYF. CDR3 in DNA: TGTGCCACTCCCTTGGGGCAGGGCGAGCAGTACTTC.

The chain combines TRBV6-1 with TRBJ2-3; 11 bases agree with TRBD2. CDR3 size: 19 residues. Germline values: CDR1 MNHNS, CDR2 SASEGT. Trimming took 3 bases from V and 6 from J; bases not matched to a gene: 17. The CDR3: CASSDRGGGRSSGRDTQYF. The CDR3 coding sequence is TGTGCCAGCAGTGATAGGGGTGGCGGGAGGTCTAGCGGGAGGGATACGCAGTATTTT.

The chain links TRBV6-1 to TRBJ1-1; D is unresolved. The CDR3 length is 13 residues. V was pared by 6 bases and J by 1 base, with 9 bases between. CDR1 MNHNS and CDR2 SASEGT come from the germline V gene. CDR3 sequence reads: CASRFRQNTEAFF. CDR3 nucleotide sequence: TGTGCCAGCAGATTTAGACAGAACACTGAAGCTTTCTTT.

This chain uses TRBV5-1 with TRBJ1-3, with 7 nucleotides matching TRBD1. Per the germline V gene, CDR1 is SGHRS and CDR2 is YFSETQ. V was pared by 4 bases and J by 3 bases, with 7 bases of the junction left unmatched. The CDR3 is made up of 15 amino acids. The CDR3 loop reads CASSEQGPFGNTIYF. CDR3 nucleotides: TGCGCCAGCAGCGAACAGGGGCCATTTGGAAACACCATATATTTT. Full variable domain (remainder filled in from reference TRBV5-1 and TRBJ1-3): KAGVTQTPRYLIKTRGQQVTLSCSPISGHRSVSWYQQTPGQGLQFLFEYFSETQRNKGNFPGRFSGRQFSNSRSEMNVSTLELGDSALYLCASSEQGPFGNTIYFGEGSWLTVV.

The gene calls are TRBV2 and TRBJ2-6; perhaps TRBD1 as D (7 bases). The CDR3 has 15 amino acids. Germline V lookup: CDR1 SNHLY, CDR2 FYNNEI. V lost 7 bases and J lost 2, with 12 bases in between. The CDR3 protein is CASNLRGAGANVLTF. In DNA, the CDR3 is TGTGCCAGCAACCTCAGGGGGGCTGGGGCCAACGTCCTGACTTTC.

The chain carries TRBV9 and TRBJ2-3; D ambiguous. Trimming removed 0 bases from V and 2 bases from J, with 7 bases in between. This CDR3 region has 14 residues. Germline values: CDR1 SGDLS, CDR2 YYNGEE. The CDR3 nucleotides read TGTGCCAGCAGCGTAGCTTACTACACAGATACGCAGTATTTT. This codes for CASSVAYYTDTQYF.

J is TRBJ2-1 and V is TRBV29-1; D unclear. The CDR3 consists of 13 residues. The V end was cut by 6 bases, the J end by 2 bases, with 11 bases between. Germline lookup yields CDR1 SQVTM and CDR2 ANQGSEA. The CDR3 DNA reads TGCAGCGTAGGAAGGGTGGCCTACAATGAGCAGTTCTTC. Amino acid sequence: CSVGRVAYNEQFF.

The V call is TRBV7-9, the J call TRBJ2-5, with 10 bases fitting TRBD2. With V trimmed by 4 bases and J by 11 bases, 16 bases remained unmatched. Per the germline V gene, CDR1 is SEHNR and CDR2 is FQNEAQ (reference sequence). The CDR3 is 16 residues long. Written as DNA, the CDR3 is TGTGCCAGCAGCTCCACCCGAGCGGGAGGGCCGGGAGAGCAGTACTTC. This encodes CASSSTRAGGPGEQYF.

This clone was seen only once. The chain employs TRBV28 and TRBJ2-2, with 13 bases that match TRBD2. The CDR3 loop spans 15 amino acids. J lost 5 bases, V lost 10 bases, and 7 bases had no gene match. Germline V gives CDR1 MDHEN, CDR2 SYDVKM. CDR3 sequence (DNA): TGTGCCACTATACCGGGACTAGCGGGAACCGGGGAGCTGTTTTTT. Its protein product is CATIPGLAGTGELFF.

This clone was seen a handful of times. The chain employs TRBV11-2 and TRBJ1-2, with D tentatively TRBD1 (6 bases). Trimming removed 5 bases at V and 8 bases at J, with 12 bases between. Germline CDR1 is SGHAT and CDR2 is FQNNGV. The CDR3 length is 12 residues. The CDR3 loop reads CASSPRTAGYTF. The CDR3 DNA reads TGTGCCAGCAGCCCCAGGACAGCCGGCTACACCTTC.

The chain links TRBV5-4 to TRBJ2-3, with TRBD2 matching 12 bases. CDR1 is SGHNT, CDR2 YYREEE, per germline (reference sequence). This CDR3 is 17 amino acids long. The V gene end was trimmed by 4 bases and the J gene end by 6 bases; junction bases not matched to a gene: 12. The CDR3 protein is CASSPALAGGFADTQYF. The CDR3 bases are TGTGCCAGCAGCCCCGCACTAGCGGGAGGTTTCGCGGATACGCAGTATTTT.

The CDR3 reads CASSVLSGTEQFF. DNA of the CDR3: TGTGCCAGCAGTGTTTTATCGGGGACTGAGCAGTTCTTC. J is TRBJ2-1 and V is TRBV2, with D tentatively TRBD1 or TRBD2 (5 bases each). CDR1 and CDR2 (germline): SNHLY, FYNNEI. This CDR3 has 13 residues. Trimming took 4 bases from V and 9 from J, leaving 13 bases between them.

This clone was recorded once. The chain couples TRBV28 to TRBJ2-4; the D gene is possibly TRBD1 (6 bases). The V end was cut by 5 bases, the J end by 0 bases, with 14 bases between. This CDR3 has 16 amino acids. CDR1 and CDR2 (germline): MDHEN, SYDVKM. CDR3 protein: CASSPQGYLAKNIQYF. The CDR3 DNA follows: TGTGCCAGCAGTCCCCAGGGGTATCTAGCCAAAAACATTCAGTACTTC.

Note on this clone: Other DNA sequences within the sample encode an identical CDR3. This chain uses TRBV5-1 with TRBJ2-5; 7 bases map to TRBD1. The CDR3 is made up of 14 amino acids. In germline, CDR1 is SGHRS, CDR2 YFSETQ. Unmatched junction bases numbered 4, after V lost 4 bases and J lost 1 base. This CDR3 is CASSRTGPQETQYF. The CDR3 nucleotides read TGCGCCAGCAGCCGGACAGGTCCCCAAGAGACCCAGTACTTC.

This chain links TRBV7-9 with TRBJ2-4, with D possibly matching TRBD2 (6 bases). Germline lookup yields CDR1 SEHNR and CDR2 FQNEAQ (reference sequence). V lost 3 bases and J 1 base, leaving 10 bases between the germline ends. The CDR3 totals 15 residues. For the CDR3, the DNA is TGTGCCAGCAGCTTTGGTAGCGGCGCCAAAAACATTCAGTACTTC. Translation: CASSFGSGAKNIQYF. The entire variable domain, with the rest obtained from reference TRBV7-9 and TRBJ2-4, is as follows: DTGVSQNPRHKITKRGQNVTFRCDPISEHNRLYWYRQTLGQGPEFLTYFQNEAQLEKSRLLSDRFSAERPKGSFSTLEIQRTEQGDSAMYLCASSFGSGAKNIQYFGAGTRLSVL.

The chain carries TRBV2 and TRBJ1-1; maybe TRBD1 (6 bases). The CDR3 is made up of 13 amino acids. In germline, CDR1 is SNHLY, CDR2 FYNNEI. V lost 4 bases and J lost 4, with 10 bases in between. DNA for the CDR3: TGTGCCAGCAGTGTCGAGGGGGGCACTGAAGCTTTCTTT. Amino acids: CASSVEGGTEAFF.

The V call is TRBV5-1, the J call TRBJ1-4, with D hard to call. The CDR3 spans 11 residues. Germline V CDR1 and CDR2: SGHRS, YFSETQ. V lost 5 bases and J 6 bases, leaving 5 bases between the germline ends. The CDR3 region is CASSWDEKLFF. The CDR3 DNA follows: TGCGCCAGCAGTTGGGATGAAAAACTGTTTTTT.

This chain uses TRBV4-1 with TRBJ2-1; no clear D. Germline CDR1 reads MGHRA; CDR2 reads YSYEKL. Trimming pared 0 bases from V and 3 bases from J, leaving 9 bases between. The CDR3 runs 15 residues. CDR3 nucleotide sequence: TGCGCCAGCAGCCAAGATGGGTCTGGCTACAATGAGCAGTTCTTC. It is translated as CASSQDGSGYNEQFF.

The V and J genes are TRBV7-2 and TRBJ2-5; 10 positions match TRBD2. In germline, CDR1 is SGHTA, CDR2 FQGNSA. The CDR3 has 15 residues. Unmatched junction bases numbered 4, after V lost 4 bases and J lost 2 bases. The CDR3 loop is CASSSGSGRQETQYF. The CDR3 DNA follows: TGTGCCAGCAGCTCGGGTAGCGGGAGGCAAGAGACCCAGTACTTC.

The chain carries TRBV6-6 and TRBJ2-2, with TRBD1 matching 10 bases. V lost 7 bases, J lost 4 bases, and 6 bases stayed unmatched. This CDR3 is 15 amino acids long. Germline V gene data show CDR1 as MNHNY and CDR2 as SVGAGI (reference sequence). CDR3 nucleotide sequence: TGTGCCAGCAACGACAGGGGGCGGGTCACCGGGGAGCTGTTTTTT. Amino acid sequence: CASNDRGRVTGELFF.

This clone was observed a handful of times. V gene TRBV19 combines with J gene TRBJ1-5; D may be TRBD1 (5 bases). Germline CDR1 and CDR2: LNHDA and SQIVND (reference sequence). Trimming took 0 bases from V and 9 from J, leaving 6 bases between them. The CDR3 covers 12 residues. The CDR3 loop reads CASSIEGGPQHF. CDR3 sequence (DNA): TGTGCCAGTAGTATAGAGGGGGGGCCCCAGCATTTT.

The gene calls are TRBV5-1 and TRBJ2-3; 8 nucleotides align to TRBD1. Germline V gene data show CDR1 as SGHRS and CDR2 as YFSETQ. V dropped 4 bases and J dropped 6; count of bases not matched to a gene: 19. This CDR3 spans 18 amino acids. CDR3 in amino acids: CASSTGRPTQGEWDTQYF. CDR3 coding DNA: TGCGCCAGCAGCACCGGTCGGCCCACACAGGGGGAGTGGGATACGCAGTATTTT.

The rearrangement uses TRBV6-5 and TRBJ1-5; D gene uncertain. V was trimmed by 6 bases and J by 2 bases, leaving 8 bases between them. Germline V gene lookup returns CDR1 MNHEY and CDR2 SVGAGI. The CDR3 totals 13 residues. CDR3: CASSIGGNQPQHF. The CDR3, as DNA: TGTGCCAGCAGCATCGGGGGCAATCAGCCCCAGCATTTT.